The clone carrying this TCR beta chain was detected only a few times. What it binds is not known. These data belong to a study of CD8 T cells in ankylosing spondylitis. 5'-RACE, quantitative and with molecular barcodes, yielded the TCR beta libraries. A single record per CDR3 protein comes from TCRdb applying MiXCR to the 5' RACE reads. Of 30,000 to 45,000 distinct CDR3 sequences listed, approximately 15% are singletons. Between the trimmed V and J ends, which lost 9 bases and 2 bases, there was a span of 9 bases. Germline V gene lookup returns CDR1 KGHDR and CDR2 SFDVKD. The CDR3 is 12 amino acids. Overall study results and limits: The authors reported significant enrichment of disease-linked clones in matched ankylosing spondylitis synovial fluid. In synovial fluid and blood from reactive arthritis, some motif variants were previously reported.

The chain couples TRBV24-1 to TRBJ1-2, with D perhaps TRBD1 (5 bases). The clonotype comes from a male donor with ankylosing spondylitis or in good health (not recorded which). The sequencing input was blood. The CDR3 reads CATAGPNYGYTF. The CDR3 DNA follows: TGTGCCACCGCGGGGCCGAACTATGGCTACACCTTC.